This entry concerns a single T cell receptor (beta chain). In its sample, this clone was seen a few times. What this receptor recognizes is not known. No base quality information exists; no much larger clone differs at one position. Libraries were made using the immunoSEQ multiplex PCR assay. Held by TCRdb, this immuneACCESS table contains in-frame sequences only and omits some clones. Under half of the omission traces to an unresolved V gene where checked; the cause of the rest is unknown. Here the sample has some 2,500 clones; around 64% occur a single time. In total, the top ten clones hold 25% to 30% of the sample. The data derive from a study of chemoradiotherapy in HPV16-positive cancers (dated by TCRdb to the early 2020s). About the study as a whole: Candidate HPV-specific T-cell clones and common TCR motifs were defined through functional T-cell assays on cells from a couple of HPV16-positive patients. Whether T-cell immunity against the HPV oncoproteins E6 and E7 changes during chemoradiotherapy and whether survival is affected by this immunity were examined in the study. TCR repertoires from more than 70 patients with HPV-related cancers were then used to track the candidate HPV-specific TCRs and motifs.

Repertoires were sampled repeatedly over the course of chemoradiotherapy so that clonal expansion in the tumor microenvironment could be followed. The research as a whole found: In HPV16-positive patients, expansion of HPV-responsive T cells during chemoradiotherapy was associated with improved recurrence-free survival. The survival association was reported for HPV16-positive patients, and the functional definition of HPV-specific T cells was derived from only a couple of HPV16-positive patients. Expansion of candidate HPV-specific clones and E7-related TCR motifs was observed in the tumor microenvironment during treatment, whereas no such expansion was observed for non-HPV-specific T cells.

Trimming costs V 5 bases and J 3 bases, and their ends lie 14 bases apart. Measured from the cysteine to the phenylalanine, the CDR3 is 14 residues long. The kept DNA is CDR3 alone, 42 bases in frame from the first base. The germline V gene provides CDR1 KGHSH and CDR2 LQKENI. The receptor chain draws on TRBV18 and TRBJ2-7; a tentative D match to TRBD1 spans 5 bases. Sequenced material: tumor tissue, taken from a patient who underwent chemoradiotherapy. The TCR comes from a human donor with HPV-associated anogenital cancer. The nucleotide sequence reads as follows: TGTGCCAGCTCATCCACAGGAATCAACTACGAGCAGTACTTC. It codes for CASSSTGINYEQYF.